The rows below give T cell receptor beta chains drawn from one sample of a study of blood T cell repertoires in COVID-19. Sequencing was performed with immunoSEQ multiplex PCR; in TCRdb, only in-frame clones are kept and a portion is missing. This table holds tens of thousands of clones, more than 65% found once. Sequencing input: peripheral blood. Every receptor here comes from a man between 65 and 80 years old with COVID-19, enrolled during active disease. The CDR3 runs from the conserved cysteine through the conserved F or W. D genes are given only for firm matches. A row's size may be missing; if present it is once, few, many or a size class.

abundance,v_gene,j_gene,d_gene,CDR3nt,CDR3aa
-,TRBV10-3,TRBJ2-3,TRBD1,TGTGCCATCGGGGGACAGGGGAGGTCAGATACGCAGTATTTT,CAIGGQGRSDTQYF
-,TRBV11-3,TRBJ2-7,-,TGTGCCAGCAGCTTAGGGACACAGTCCTCTTTACACGAGCAGTACTTC,CASSLGTQSSLHEQYF
-,TRBV11-2,TRBJ2-7,TRBD1,TGTGCCAGCAGCTCACGGGACAGTTATGACGAGCAGTACTTC,CASSSRDSYDEQYF
-,TRBV7-6,TRBJ2-6,TRBD1,TGTGCCAGCAGCCCCCGGGACAGTGACTCTGGGGCCAACGTCCTGACTTTC,CASSPRDSDSGANVLTF
-,TRBV4-1,TRBJ1-3,-,TGCGCCAGCACACCACAGGGATCTTGGGGAAACACCATATATTTT,CASTPQGSWGNTIYF
-,TRBV9,TRBJ1-3,-,TGTGCCAGCAGCACAATAACTGGAGGCCATGGAAACACCATATATTTT,CASSTITGGHGNTIYF
-,TRBV7-6,TRBJ2-7,TRBD1,TGTGCCAGCAGCTTAAGGGACAGCGGCCGGTACGAGCAGTACTTC,CASSLRDSGRYEQYF
-,TRBV5-4,TRBJ1-4,-,TGTGCCAGCAGCTTACGGACGGCGGGTGGGGAAAAACTGTTTTTT,CASSLRTAGGEKLFF
-,TRBV4-3,TRBJ1-6,-,TGCGCCAGCAGCCAAGAGCGGGGGCGGAAACACCACTTT,CASSQERGRKHHF
-,TRBV20-1,TRBJ2-7,TRBD1,TGCAGTGCTGTAGGGGGCCCCGAGCAGTACTTC,CSAVGGPEQYF
-,TRBV27,TRBJ2-6,-,TGTGCCAGCAGTTTTACAGGGCTGTCTGGGGCCAACGTCCTGACTTTC,CASSFTGLSGANVLTF
-,TRBV25-1,TRBJ2-3,TRBD2,TGTGCCAGCAGCAAAGGGACGACTAGCGGGAGCCTAGATACGCAGTATTTT,CASSKGTTSGSLDTQYF
few,TRBV19,TRBJ2-1,TRBD1,TGTGCCAGTAGTAAAACCGGGACAGACAATGAGCAGTTCTTC,CASSKTGTDNEQFF
-,TRBV6-5,TRBJ2-6,-,TGTGCCAGCTCCAACTCTGGGGCCAACGTCCTGACTTTC,CASSNSGANVLTF
once,TRBV3-1/TRBV3-2,TRBJ1-1,-,TGTGCCAGCAGCCACCTGCAGGGGACCGGCACTGAAGCTTTCTTT,CASSHLQGTGTEAFF
-,TRBV6-2/TRBV6-3,TRBJ2-1,TRBD2,TGTGCCAGCAGTTACGAGGCTAGCGGGGGCCTCTCCTCCTACAATGAGCAGTTCTTC,CASSYEASGGLSSYNEQFF
-,TRBV19,TRBJ1-2,-,TGTGCCAGTAGTCCAGGGTATGCTGGCTACACCTTC,CASSPGYAGYTF
-,TRBV10-1,TRBJ2-1,TRBD2,TGCGCCAGCAGCAGGTCACGGGGGGACAATGAGCAGTTCTTC,CASSRSRGDNEQFF
-,TRBV19,TRBJ2-7,TRBD2,TGTGCCAGTAGTATCCGCGACGGGCCTAGCGGCTCCTACGAGCAGTACTTC,CASSIRDGPSGSYEQYF
-,TRBV19,TRBJ1-2,TRBD1,TGTGCCAGTAGTCGGGGTGCAGGGGGCAACTATGGCTACACCTTC,CASSRGAGGNYGYTF
-,TRBV11-2,TRBJ1-1,-,TGTGCCAGCAGCTTAGATCATAGCGTCGGGAGACAAGCTTTCTTT,CASSLDHSVGRQAFF
-,TRBV3-1/TRBV3-2,TRBJ1-2,TRBD1,TGTGCCAGCAGCCAAGGACAGGGGGCGCGGGGCTACACCTTC,CASSQGQGARGYTF
-,TRBV2,TRBJ1-1,TRBD1,TGTGCCAGCAACCTAATCCGGGACAGGGGCACTGAAGCTTTCTTT,CASNLIRDRGTEAFF
few,TRBV11-2,TRBJ1-2,-,TGTGCCAGCAGCTTAGGTAGACAGCGTGGTGGCTACACCTTC,CASSLGRQRGGYTF
-,TRBV7-6,TRBJ1-1,-,TGTGCCAGCAGCTTAGTGAAAGGACGGGGAGAAGCTTTCTTT,CASSLVKGRGEAFF
-,TRBV7-2,TRBJ1-1,-,TGTGCCAGCAGTCGACAGCGGGCGACTTTCTTT,CASSRQRATFF
-,TRBV6-2/TRBV6-3,TRBJ2-7,-,TGTGCCAGCAGTTCCAGCTCCTACGAGCAGTACTTC,CASSSSSYEQYF
-,TRBV7-6,TRBJ2-1,TRBD2,TGTGCCAGCAGCCCCACTAGCGGGAGGGCTAATGAGCAGTTCTTC,CASSPTSGRANEQFF
once,TRBV4-3,TRBJ2-1,TRBD2,TGCGCCAGCAGCCAACGGACTAGCGGTTTTAGCGTGAATGAGCAGTTCTTC,CASSQRTSGFSVNEQFF
-,TRBV7-8,TRBJ1-2,-,TGTGCCAGCAGCTTACAGGGGCGTTATAACTATGGCTACACCTTC,CASSLQGRYNYGYTF
-,TRBV10-3,TRBJ1-2,-,TGTGCCGCGATACAGGGAAATAGCTATGGCTACACCTTC,CAAIQGNSYGYTF
-,TRBV11-3,TRBJ2-4,-,TGTGCCAGCAGCTCGGGTAGACGGGGGTCCCTAGGGGACATTCAGTACTTC,CASSSGRRGSLGDIQYF
few,TRBV27,TRBJ2-1,TRBD2,TGTGCCAGCAGTGGGACTAGCGGGAGCTACAATGAGCAGTTCTTC,CASSGTSGSYNEQFF
-,TRBV10-2,TRBJ2-3,TRBD2,TGCGCCAGCAGTGAGGTAGCGGGAGGTTCCGATACGCAGTATTTT,CASSEVAGGSDTQYF
-,TRBV12-5,TRBJ2-2,-,TGTGCTAGTGGCCCATCATTCACCGGGGAGCTGTTTTTT,CASGPSFTGELFF
-,TRBV11-3,TRBJ2-3,TRBD2,TGTGCCAGCAGCTCCTCTAGCGGGAGTGGTCCAGATACGCAGTATTTT,CASSSSSGSGPDTQYF
-,TRBV19,TRBJ2-7,-,TGTGCCAGTAGTATAAACAGTGCCTACGAGCAGTACTTC,CASSINSAYEQYF
few,TRBV6-2/TRBV6-3,TRBJ2-2,TRBD1,TGTGCCAGCAGTTACTCCGGACAGGGGTCCGGGGAGCTGTTTTTT,CASSYSGQGSGELFF
few,TRBV5-1,TRBJ2-1,TRBD2,TGCGCCAGCAGCTTTGGACTAGCGGGGGGCCACTACAATGAGCAGTTCTTC,CASSFGLAGGHYNEQFF
few,TRBV6-6,TRBJ2-5,-,TGTGCCAGCAGTCGATCTAGCCGGGAGACCCAGTACTTC,CASSRSSRETQYF